What follows are 21 T cell receptor beta chains derived from one specimen sequenced in a study of human T cells and chemical hapten exposure. One entry per CDR3 protein, called by TCRdb with MiXCR from the RACE reads. The repertoire holds around 300,000 distinct CDR3 sequences, approximately 7.5% seen once, with less than 1.5% in the top ten. As to time point: pre-sensitization, week 0. Treatment given: therapeutic diphenylcyclopropenone sensitization with weekly scalp DPC. The sample was whole blood, taken in connection with sensitization to the hapten diphenylcyclopropenone (DPC). Receptors originate from a man aged 18 to 30 with alopecia areata. Some clones in this sample may be carry-over from other donors' samples.

This clonotype was counted ten times or more. The chain is built from TRBV7-2 and TRBJ2-5; D is unclear. Germline V CDR1 and CDR2: SGHTA, FQGNSA. Trimming shortened V by 5 bases and J by 3 bases, and 10 bases separated the two germline ends. The CDR3 covers 13 residues. The CDR3 DNA reads TGTGCCAGCAGCCGCGGACGGGAAGAGACCCAGTACTTC. It is translated as CASSRGREETQYF.

This clonotype was counted at least ten times. The CDR3 here is CASSQVGAGATNEKLFF. The CDR3 coding sequence is TGCGCCAGCAGCCAAGTGGGGGCAGGGGCAACTAATGAAAAACTGTTTTTT. J is TRBJ1-4 and V is TRBV4-3; maybe TRBD1 (6 bases). The CDR3 spans 17 residues. Germline CDR1 reads LGHNA; CDR2 reads YSLEER. Trimming removed 1 base from V and 0 bases from J, with 12 bases in between.

The V and J genes are TRBV6-2 or TRBV6-3 and TRBJ1-1; TRBD1 might be the D (6 bases). With 6 bases removed from V and 4 bases from J, the gap between germline ends came to 21 bases. Germline CDR1 and CDR2: MNHEY and SVGEGT. This CDR3 comprises 16 residues. In DNA, the CDR3 is TGTGCCAGCAGCCCACCCCCCAGGGGCGTAGGCACTGAAGCTTTCTTT. Its translation is CASSPPPRGVGTEAFF.

In its sample, this clonotype was seen a few times. The chain is built from TRBV6-5 and TRBJ2-7; maybe TRBD1 (6 bases). The CDR3 is made up of 13 amino acids. V gave up 6 bases and J gave up 3 bases, with 12 bases separating them. The germline gives CDR1 MNHEY, CDR2 SVGAGI. The CDR3 here is CASSNKQGYEQYV. The DNA for the CDR3 is TGTGCCAGCAGCAACAAACAGGGCTACGAGCAGTACGTC.

In this sample, this clonotype turned up a few times. The V call is TRBV3-1, the J call TRBJ1-5; D remains unclear. The germline CDR1 and CDR2 sequences are LGHDT and YNNKEL (reference sequence). V was trimmed by 0 bases and J by 11 bases, leaving 8 bases between them. This CDR3 contains 12 residues. CDR3 DNA sequence: TGTGCCAGCAGCCAAGATGGGCGGGCCCAGCATTTT. Encoded protein: CASSQDGRAQHF.

The chain has TRBV18 and TRBJ2-5; TRBD1 matches at 9 bases. Germline trimming cut 3 bases from V and 2 bases from J; bases unmatched to any gene: 4. This CDR3 comprises 15 residues. Germline values: CDR1 KGHSH, CDR2 LQKENI. CDR3 coding DNA: TGTGCCAGCTCACCTGGGACAGGGACTCAAGAGACCCAGTACTTC. Protein product: CASSPGTGTQETQYF. The complete variable domain, with remaining parts taken from reference TRBV18 and TRBJ2-5, reads NAGVMQNPRHLVRRRGQEARLRCSPMKGHSHVYWYRQLPEEGLKFMVYLQKENIIDESGMPKERFSAEFPKEGPSILRIQQVVRGDSAAYFCASSPGTGTQETQYFGPGTRLLVL.

The rearrangement links TRBV7-9 to TRBJ2-5; D is unclear. Germline-derived CDR1 and CDR2 are SEHNR and FQNEAQ (reference sequence). The CDR3 sequence is 15 residues long. The germline V and J ends were trimmed by 1 base and 0 bases, with 9 bases remaining between them. The chain's CDR3 is CASSLVGGYQETQYF. The DNA for the CDR3 is TGTGCCAGCAGCTTAGTTGGCGGTTACCAAGAGACCCAGTACTTC.

This chain joins TRBV7-2 and TRBJ1-2; D is perhaps TRBD1 (6 bases). This CDR3 has 16 amino acids. Trimming took 4 bases from V and 0 from J, leaving 15 bases between them. CDR1 is SGHTA, CDR2 FQGNSA, per germline. CDR3 protein: CASSSPGQTPNYGYTF. Here the CDR3 DNA reads TGTGCCAGCAGCTCCCCCGGACAGACCCCTAACTATGGCTACACCTTC.

This clonotype was seen only a few times. The chain recombines TRBV20-1 with TRBJ1-4, with a weak D call TRBD1 (5 bases). The CDR3 loop spans 14 amino acids. In germline, CDR1 is DFQATT, CDR2 SNEGSKA (reference sequence). With 4 bases removed from V and 6 bases from J, the gap between germline ends came to 15 bases. CDR3 loop: CSATRGLGDEKLFF. The CDR3 coding sequence is TGCAGTGCTACCCGGGGCTTAGGGGATGAAAAACTGTTTTTT.

A few counts support this clonotype. This chain uses TRBV4-3 with TRBJ2-2, with a tentative D call TRBD2 (6 bases). Trimming pared 4 bases from V and 4 bases from J, leaving 16 bases between. The CDR3 length is 16 residues. Germline CDR1 reads LGHNA; CDR2 reads YSLEER. The CDR3 coding sequence is TGCGCCAGCAGCCTTGCTGGACCCGGGGGCACCGGGGAGCTGTTTTTT. Encoded protein: CASSLAGPGGTGELFF.

The J gene is TRBJ2-7, the V gene TRBV6-2 or TRBV6-3, with D perhaps TRBD1 or TRBD2 (5 bases each). The ends were cut back, 6 bases at V and 5 bases at J, with 14 bases in the middle. The CDR3 runs 13 residues. Germline loops: CDR1 MNHEY, CDR2 SVGEGT. The CDR3 reads CASSDGTAHEQYF. CDR3 in DNA: TGTGCCAGCAGCGACGGGACGGCCCACGAGCAGTACTTC.

This clonotype was counted a few times. The J gene is TRBJ1-2, the V gene TRBV5-1; no clear D gene. The germline V and J ends were trimmed by 4 bases and 3 bases, with 4 bases remaining between them. CDR3 size: 11 residues. The germline V gene encodes CDR1 SGHRS and CDR2 YFSETQ. This CDR3 reads CASSEDYGYTF. CDR3 nucleotide sequence: TGCGCCAGCAGCGAGGACTATGGCTACACCTTC.

This clonotype was counted at least ten times. This chain uses TRBV9 with TRBJ2-3; D unclear. This CDR3 contains 13 residues. Trimming stripped 0 bases from V and 4 bases from J, with 6 bases between. Germline V gene sequence: CDR1 SGDLS, CDR2 YYNGEE. CDR3 in amino acids: CASSVETSDTQYF. CDR3 coding DNA: TGTGCCAGCAGCGTAGAGACCTCAGATACGCAGTATTTT.

This clonotype was detected a few times. The genes are TRBV9 and TRBJ1-1, with D hard to call. Trimming left V 4 bases short and J 0 bases short, with 13 bases between. From germline, CDR1 is SGDLS and CDR2 YYNGEE. The CDR3 totals 15 residues. The CDR3 nucleotides are TGTGCCAGCAGCCCCACAAGCCTCATGAACACTGAAGCTTTCTTT. Its translation: CASSPTSLMNTEAFF.

This clonotype has only a few counts. Mismatch with germline at one junction end may stem from a read error. CDR3 sequence reads: CASSQGTALGGYTF. As DNA, the CDR3 is TGCGCCAGCAGTCAAGGGACGGCTTTAGGAGGCTACACCTTC. The gene calls are TRBV4-1 and TRBJ1-2, with D perhaps TRBD1 (5 bases). CDR1 and CDR2 (germline): MGHRA, YSYEKL. The length of the CDR3 is 14 residues.

This clonotype occurred many times. The CDR3 DNA is TGTGCCAGCAGCTTGGGACAGGGGAATGCCTACGAGCAGTACTTC. It codes for CASSLGQGNAYEQYF. This chain uses TRBV5-4 with TRBJ2-7; 8 positions match TRBD1. The V gene's germline CDR1 is SGHNT and CDR2 YYREEE (reference sequence). Trimming at V came to 0 bases and at J to 2 bases, leaving 4 bases not matched to a gene. CDR3 length: 15 amino acids.

This chain uses TRBV6-5 with TRBJ2-3, with D possibly being TRBD1 or TRBD2 (6 bases each). The V end lost 0 bases, the J end lost 2 bases, and 15 bases lay between the germline ends. This CDR3 region has 17 residues. The germline V gene encodes CDR1 MNHEY and CDR2 SVGAGI. CDR3 amino acids: CASSYSGGGSYTDTQYF. The CDR3 nucleotides read TGTGCCAGCAGTTACTCGGGGGGCGGATCCTACACAGATACGCAGTATTTT.

This clonotype was seen a handful of times. CDR3 sequence: CASSYYPEYEQYF. The CDR3 DNA sequence: TGTGCCAGCAGTTACTACCCGGAATACGAGCAGTACTTC. J is TRBJ2-7 and V is TRBV6-6, with unresolved D. The germline CDR1 and CDR2 sequences are MNHNY and SVGAGI (reference sequence). V was cut by 1 base and J by 4 bases, with 8 bases left in between. The CDR3 totals 13 residues.

This clonotype has ten or more counts. The chain recombines TRBV5-1 with TRBJ2-6, with D perhaps TRBD1 (6 bases). The ends were cut back, 4 bases at V and 2 bases at J, with 13 bases in the middle. Germline V gene lookup returns CDR1 SGHRS and CDR2 YFSETQ. The CDR3 runs 16 residues. CDR3: CASSERTEPGANVLTF. Written as DNA, the CDR3 is TGCGCCAGCAGCGAAAGGACAGAGCCTGGGGCCAACGTCCTGACTTTC.

The rearrangement joins TRBV20-1 to TRBJ2-3; D may be TRBD1 or TRBD2 (5 bases each). V lost 0 bases and J lost 8, with 12 bases in between. The CDR3 spans 13 residues. Germline loops: CDR1 DFQATT, CDR2 SNEGSKA (reference sequence). The CDR3 is CSARDPRGGTQYF. The CDR3 bases are TGCAGTGCTAGAGATCCACGGGGCGGTACGCAGTATTTT.

This sequence joins TRBV29-1 and TRBJ2-3, with 8 positions matching TRBD1. The ends lost 5 bases at V and 2 bases at J; junction bases unmatched: 6. This CDR3 is built from 14 residues. The V gene's germline CDR1 is SQVTM and CDR2 ANQGSEA. CDR3 amino acids: CSVNDRGPTDTQYF. The CDR3 bases are TGCAGCGTTAACGACAGGGGACCCACAGATACGCAGTATTTT.